This T cell receptor beta chain was documented in a study of technical replicates of blood from several donors. Clones were read by immunoSEQ multiplex PCR, and TCRdb kept only the in-frame ones, dropping some. The sample records tens of thousands of clones, 81% being singletons. Germline values: CDR1 MNHEY, CDR2 SVGAGI. The CDR3 totals 14 residues. V shed 5 bases, J shed 6 bases, and the junction held 6 bases outside the gene matches. The chain uses TRBV6-5 and TRBJ2-4; TRBD1 aligns across 8 bases. The receptor was derived from a human donor in good health. Some clones in this sample may be carry-over from other donors' samples. The source material was PBMCs. The chain's CDR3 is CASSPPGGLNIQYF. CDR3 coding DNA: TGTGCCAGCAGTCCCCCAGGGGGCTTAAACATTCAGTACTTC.